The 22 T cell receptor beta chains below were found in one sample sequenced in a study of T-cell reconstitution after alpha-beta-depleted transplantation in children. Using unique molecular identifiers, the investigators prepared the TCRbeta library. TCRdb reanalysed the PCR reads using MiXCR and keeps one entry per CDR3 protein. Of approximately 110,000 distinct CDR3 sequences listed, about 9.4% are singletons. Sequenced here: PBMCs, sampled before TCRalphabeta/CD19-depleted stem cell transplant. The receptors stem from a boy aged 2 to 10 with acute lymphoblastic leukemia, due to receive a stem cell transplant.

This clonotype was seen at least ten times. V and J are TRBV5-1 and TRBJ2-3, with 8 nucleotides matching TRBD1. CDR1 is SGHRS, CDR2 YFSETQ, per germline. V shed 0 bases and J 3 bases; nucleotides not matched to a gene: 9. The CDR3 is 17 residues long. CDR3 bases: TGCGCCAGCAGCTTGGAGCCAGGGGGCTTTATGACAGATACGCAGTATTTT. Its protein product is CASSLEPGGFMTDTQYF.

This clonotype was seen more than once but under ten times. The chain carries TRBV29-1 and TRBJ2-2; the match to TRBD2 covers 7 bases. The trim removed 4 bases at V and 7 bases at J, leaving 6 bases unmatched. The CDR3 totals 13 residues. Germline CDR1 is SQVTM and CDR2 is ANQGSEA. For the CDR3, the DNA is TGCAGCGTTGGAGCCTGGGAGGGCGGGGAGCTGTTTTTT. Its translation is CSVGAWEGGELFF.

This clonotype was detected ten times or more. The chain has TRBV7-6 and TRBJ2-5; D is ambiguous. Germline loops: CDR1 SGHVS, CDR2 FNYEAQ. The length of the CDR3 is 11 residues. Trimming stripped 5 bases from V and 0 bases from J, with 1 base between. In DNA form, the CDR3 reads TGTGCCAGCAGCAACCAAGAGACCCAGTACTTC. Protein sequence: CASSNQETQYF.

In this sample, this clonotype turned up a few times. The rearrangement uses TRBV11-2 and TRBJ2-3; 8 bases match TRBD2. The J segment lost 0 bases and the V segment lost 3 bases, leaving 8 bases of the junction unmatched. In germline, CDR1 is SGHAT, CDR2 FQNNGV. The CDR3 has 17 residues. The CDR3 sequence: CASSFTSGMASTDTQYF. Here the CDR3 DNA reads TGTGCCAGCAGCTTTACTAGCGGTATGGCTAGCACAGATACGCAGTATTTT.

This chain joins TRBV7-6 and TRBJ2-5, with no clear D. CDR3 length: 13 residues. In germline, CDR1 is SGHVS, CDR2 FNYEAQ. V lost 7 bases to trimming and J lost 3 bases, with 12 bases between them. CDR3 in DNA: TGTGCCAGCAAAACAGACCCGGAAGAGACCCAGTACTTC. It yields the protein CASKTDPEETQYF.

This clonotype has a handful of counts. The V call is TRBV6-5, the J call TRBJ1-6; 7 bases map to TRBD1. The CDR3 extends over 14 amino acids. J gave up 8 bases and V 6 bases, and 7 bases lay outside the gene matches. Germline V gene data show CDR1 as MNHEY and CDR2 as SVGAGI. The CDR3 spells CASRERQGDSPLHF. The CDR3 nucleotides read TGTGCCAGCAGAGAAAGACAGGGCGATTCACCCCTCCACTTT.

CDR3 coding DNA: TGCAGTGTTCTAGCGTGGTACAATGAGCAGTTCTTC. Its translation is CSVLAWYNEQFF. The chain is built from TRBV20-1 and TRBJ2-1; D is perhaps TRBD2 (6 bases). Trimming left V 7 bases short and J 4 bases short, with 11 bases between. This CDR3 has 12 residues. Germline assignment: CDR1 DFQATT and CDR2 SNEGSKA (reference sequence).

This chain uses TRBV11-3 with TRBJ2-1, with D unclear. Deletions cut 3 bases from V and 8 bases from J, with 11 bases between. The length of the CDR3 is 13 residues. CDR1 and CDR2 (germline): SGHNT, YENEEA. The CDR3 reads CASSFSYRDEQFF. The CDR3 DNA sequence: TGTGCCAGCAGCTTCAGCTATAGGGATGAGCAGTTCTTC.

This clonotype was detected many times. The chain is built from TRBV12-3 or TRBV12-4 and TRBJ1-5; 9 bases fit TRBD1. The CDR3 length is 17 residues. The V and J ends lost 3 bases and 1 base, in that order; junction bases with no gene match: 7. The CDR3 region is CASSFREGQGSNQPQHF. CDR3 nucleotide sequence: TGTGCCAGCAGTTTTAGAGAAGGACAGGGGAGCAATCAGCCCCAGCATTTT.

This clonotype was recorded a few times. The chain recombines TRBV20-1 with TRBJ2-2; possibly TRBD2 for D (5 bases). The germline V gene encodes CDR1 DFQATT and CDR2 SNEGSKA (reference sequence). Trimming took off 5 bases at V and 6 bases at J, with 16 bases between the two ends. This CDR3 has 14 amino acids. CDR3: CSAARRAVPGELFF. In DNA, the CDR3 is TGCAGTGCTGCTCGGCGGGCAGTACCCGGGGAGCTGTTTTTT.

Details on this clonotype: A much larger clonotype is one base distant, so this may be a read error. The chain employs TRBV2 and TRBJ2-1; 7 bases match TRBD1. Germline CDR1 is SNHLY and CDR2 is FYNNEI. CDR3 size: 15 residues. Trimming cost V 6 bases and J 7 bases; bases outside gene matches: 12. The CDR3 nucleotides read TGTGCCAGCAGCCCACAGGGGCTCCCCTTGAATGAGCAGTTCTTC. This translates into CASSPQGLPLNEQFF.

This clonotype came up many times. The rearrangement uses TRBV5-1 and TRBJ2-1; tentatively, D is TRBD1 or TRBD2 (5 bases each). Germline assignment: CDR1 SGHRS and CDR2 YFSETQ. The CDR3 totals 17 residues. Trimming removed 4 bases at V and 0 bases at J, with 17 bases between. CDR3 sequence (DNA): TGCGCCAGCAGCCCGGGCCGGGACGCAACCTCCTACAATGAGCAGTTCTTC. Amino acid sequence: CASSPGRDATSYNEQFF.

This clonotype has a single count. The CDR3 nucleotides read TGTGCCAGCAGCCCGCGGGGGAGGTCCTACAATGAGCAGTTCTTC. Its protein product is CASSPRGRSYNEQFF. The chain uses TRBV9 and TRBJ2-1; 7 nucleotides match TRBD2. CDR1 and CDR2 from the germline V gene are SGDLS and YYNGEE. The CDR3 has 15 residues. V lost 4 bases to trimming and J lost 1 base; unmatched junction nucleotides: 5.

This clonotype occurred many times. CDR3 sequence (DNA): TGTGCCAGCAGCCTTTTCAGCGATGAGCAGTTCTTC. Translation: CASSLFSDEQFF. The chain joins TRBV5-6 to TRBJ2-1; no firm D call. With 4 bases removed from V and 8 bases from J, the gap between germline ends came to 10 bases. The CDR3 has 12 residues. Germline values: CDR1 SGHDT, CDR2 YYEEEE.

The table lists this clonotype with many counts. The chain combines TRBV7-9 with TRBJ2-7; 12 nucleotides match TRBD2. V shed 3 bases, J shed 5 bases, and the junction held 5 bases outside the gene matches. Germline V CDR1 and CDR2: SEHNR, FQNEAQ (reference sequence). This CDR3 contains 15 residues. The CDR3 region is CASSFQLAGGHEQYF. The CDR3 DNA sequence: TGTGCCAGCAGCTTTCAACTAGCGGGAGGCCACGAGCAGTACTTC.

CDR3 sequence: CASSPDGHSNQPQHF. In nucleotides, the CDR3 is TGCGCCAGCAGTCCGGACGGCCATAGCAATCAGCCCCAGCATTTT. V and J are TRBV10-2 and TRBJ1-5, with D uncertain. The CDR3 has 15 residues. Trimming shortened V by 5 bases and J by 0 bases, and 11 bases separated the two germline ends. From germline, CDR1 is WSHSY and CDR2 SAAADI.

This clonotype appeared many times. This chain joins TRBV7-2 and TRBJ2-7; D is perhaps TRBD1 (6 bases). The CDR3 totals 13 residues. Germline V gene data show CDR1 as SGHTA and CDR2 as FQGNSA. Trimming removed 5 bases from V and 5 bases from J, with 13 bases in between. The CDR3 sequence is CASSRDRINEQYF. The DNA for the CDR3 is TGTGCCAGCAGCCGTGACAGGATAAACGAGCAGTACTTC.

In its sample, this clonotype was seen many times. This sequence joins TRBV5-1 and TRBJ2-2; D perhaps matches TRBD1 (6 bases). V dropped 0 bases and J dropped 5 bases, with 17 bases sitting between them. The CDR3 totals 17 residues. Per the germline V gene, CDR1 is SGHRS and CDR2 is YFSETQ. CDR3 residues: CASSLGHRDQGTGELFF. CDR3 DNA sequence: TGCGCCAGCAGCTTGGGCCACAGGGATCAGGGAACCGGGGAGCTGTTTTTT.

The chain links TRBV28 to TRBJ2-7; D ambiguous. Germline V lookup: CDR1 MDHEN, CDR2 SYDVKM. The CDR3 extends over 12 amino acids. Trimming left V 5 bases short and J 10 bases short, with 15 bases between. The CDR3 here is CASSPPTRAQYF. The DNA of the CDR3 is TGTGCCAGCAGTCCCCCGACCCGCGCCCAGTACTTC.

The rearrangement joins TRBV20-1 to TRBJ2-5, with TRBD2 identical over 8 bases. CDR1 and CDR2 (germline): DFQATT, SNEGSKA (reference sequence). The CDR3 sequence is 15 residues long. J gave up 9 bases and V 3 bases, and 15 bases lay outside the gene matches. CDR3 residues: CSARDLREARGPQYF. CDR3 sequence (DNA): TGCAGTGCTAGGGACTTGCGGGAGGCCCGCGGGCCCCAGTACTTC.

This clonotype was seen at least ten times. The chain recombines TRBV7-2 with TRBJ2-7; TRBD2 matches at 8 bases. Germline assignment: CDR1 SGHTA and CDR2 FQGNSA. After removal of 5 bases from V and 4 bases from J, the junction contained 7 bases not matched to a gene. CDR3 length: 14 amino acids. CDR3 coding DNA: TGTGCCAGCAGCCCTCCGGGGGGGTGGTACGAGCAGTACTTC. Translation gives CASSPPGGWYEQYF.

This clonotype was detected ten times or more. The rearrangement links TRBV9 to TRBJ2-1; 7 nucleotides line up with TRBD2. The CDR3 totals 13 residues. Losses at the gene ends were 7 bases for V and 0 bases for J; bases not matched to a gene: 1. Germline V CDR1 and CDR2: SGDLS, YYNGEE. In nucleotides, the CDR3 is TGTGCCAGCGGCGGGGGCTCCTACAATGAGCAGTTCTTC. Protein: CASGGGSYNEQFF.